The 19 T cell receptor beta chains reported below all come from one sample, sequenced in a study of neurological immune-mediated disorders. TCRdb re-derived calls from the 5' RACE reads in MiXCR, one entry per CDR3 protein. The sample consists of 20,000 to 30,000 distinct CDR3 sequences, 13% of them appearing once. The time point: technical triplicate 1. What was sequenced was CD4+ T cells from blood. These receptors were obtained from a female donor with HTLV-1-associated myelopathy (HAM/TSP).

This clonotype was recorded at least ten times. The CDR3 sequence: CASSWGTTGELFF. CDR3 DNA sequence: TGTGCCAGCAGCTGGGGGACCACCGGGGAGCTGTTTTTT. The chain has TRBV7-9 and TRBJ2-2, with D perhaps matching TRBD1 or TRBD2 (5 bases each). V lost 4 bases and J lost 4, with 7 bases in between. Germline lookup yields CDR1 SEHNR and CDR2 FQNEAQ (reference sequence). CDR3 length: 13 residues.

This clonotype was seen repeatedly, ten times or more. The chain uses TRBV7-2 and TRBJ2-3; the D gene is possibly TRBD2 (7 bases). This CDR3 contains 14 residues. Germline values: CDR1 SGHTA, CDR2 FQGNSA. Deletions cut 8 bases from V and 3 bases from J, with 15 bases between. The CDR3 protein is CASGRGGATDTQYF. DNA of the CDR3: TGTGCCAGCGGGAGGGGGGGGGCAACAGATACGCAGTATTTT.

This clonotype was seen many times. The chain joins TRBV7-2 to TRBJ2-7; D unresolved. Trimming took 6 bases from V and 2 from J, leaving 8 bases between them. This CDR3 has 12 residues. The germline CDR1 and CDR2 sequences are SGHTA and FQGNSA. For the CDR3, the DNA is TGTGCCAGCAGGAGGATCCCCTACGAGCAGTACTTC. Its protein product is CASRRIPYEQYF.

The table lists this clonotype with many counts. In DNA form, the CDR3 reads TGTGCCAGCAGTTTAGCGGAGGGCATGAACACTGAAGCTTTCTTT. This gives the protein CASSLAEGMNTEAFF. V usage is TRBV27 and J usage is TRBJ1-1; D ambiguous. From germline, CDR1 is MNHEY and CDR2 SMNVEV (reference sequence). The V end lost 2 bases, the J end lost 0 bases, and 10 bases lay between the germline ends. The length of the CDR3 is 15 residues.

The table lists this clonotype with many counts. This chain joins TRBV7-9 and TRBJ2-2; a weak D match, TRBD2 (6 bases). Looked up from germline, CDR1 is SEHNR and CDR2 is FQNEAQ (reference sequence). The V end lost 5 bases, the J end lost 1 base, and 20 bases lay between the germline ends. The CDR3 sequence is 18 residues long. The CDR3 DNA reads TGTGCCAGCAGCCCCCATATCGGAGGGATAAAGAACACCGGGGAGCTGTTTTTT. It translates to CASSPHIGGIKNTGELFF. Full variable domain (rest looked up from reference TRBV7-9 and TRBJ2-2): DTGVSQNPRHKITKRGQNVTFRCDPISEHNRLYWYRQTLGQGPEFLTYFQNEAQLEKSRLLSDRFSAERPKGSFSTLEIQRTEQGDSAMYLCASSPHIGGIKNTGELFFGEGSRLTVL.

In its sample, this clonotype is medium-sized. The rearrangement uses TRBV5-1 and TRBJ2-2; D unclear. V was cut by 5 bases and J by 7 bases, with 12 bases left in between. The germline V gene has CDR1 SGHRS and CDR2 YFSETQ. The CDR3 contains 13 residues. The CDR3 protein is CASSDDWGGELFF. CDR3 sequence (DNA): TGCGCCAGCAGTGACGATTGGGGCGGGGAGCTGTTTTTT.

This clonotype was observed many times. The chain joins TRBV29-1 to TRBJ2-3; D possibly corresponds to TRBD1 (5 bases). V lost 7 bases and J lost 5, with 19 bases in between. Germline assignment: CDR1 SQVTM and CDR2 ANQGSEA. This CDR3 has 14 residues. CDR3 in amino acids: CSALLREGIDTQYF. DNA of the CDR3: TGCAGCGCCCTTCTCAGGGAAGGGATAGATACGCAGTATTTT.

In this sample, this clonotype turned up many times. The chain couples TRBV7-3 to TRBJ2-3; 13 bases map to TRBD2. CDR3 length: 16 amino acids. CDR1 and CDR2 (germline): SGHTA, FQGTGA. V shed 4 bases and J 2 bases; nucleotides not matched to a gene: 3. In DNA, the CDR3 is TGTGCCAGCAGCTCGGGACTAGCGGGGAACACAGATACGCAGTATTTT. Residues: CASSSGLAGNTDTQYF.

This clonotype has at least ten counts. The V call is TRBV7-2, the J call TRBJ1-1; D not certain. Trimming cost V 6 bases and J 2 bases, with 10 bases left between them. CDR3 size: 13 residues. CDR1 is SGHTA and CDR2 is FQGNSA in the germline V gene. The CDR3: CASSPRLNTEAFF. The DNA of the CDR3 is TGTGCCAGCAGTCCTCGACTCAACACTGAAGCTTTCTTT. Drawing the rest from reference TRBV7-2 and TRBJ1-1, the complete variable domain is GAGVSQSPSNKVTEKGKDVELRCDPISGHTALYWYRQSLGQGLEFLIYFQGNSAPDKSGLPSDRFSAERTGGSVSTLTIQRTQQEDSAVYLCASSPRLNTEAFFGQGTRLTVV.

Ten or more counts support this clonotype. The gene calls are TRBV7-3 and TRBJ2-3; no clear D. This CDR3 contains 14 residues. CDR1 and CDR2 (germline): SGHTA, FQGTGA. Trimming took off 2 bases at V and 1 base at J, with 7 bases between the two ends. This chain's CDR3 is CASSLDDGTDTQYF. The CDR3 region has the DNA TGTGCCAGCAGCTTAGATGACGGCACAGATACGCAGTATTTT.

This clonotype was seen ten or more times. The rearrangement joins TRBV6-5 to TRBJ2-7; D gene unclear. The CDR3 consists of 14 residues. Trimming cost V 3 bases and J 4 bases, with 13 bases left between them. Per the germline V gene, CDR1 is MNHEY and CDR2 is SVGAGI. The CDR3 coding sequence is TGTGCCAGCAGTTATAGACATACCCCGTACGAGCAGTACTTC. As protein: CASSYRHTPYEQYF.

A word on this clonotype: The limits of the CDR3 on the DNA are not certain, so only TCRdb's listed CDR3 is given. V gene TRBV7-3 combines with J gene TRBJ2-5; the table's D gene call, TRBD2, was not cross checked with the DNA. The CDR3 is 19 residues long, ends included. The germline V gene encodes CDR1 SGHTA and CDR2 FQGTGA. The CDR3 sequence is CASSFYICTISGGGETQYF.

Remarks on this clonotype: With a much larger clone just one base away, this may be a read error. V and J are TRBV19 and TRBJ2-5, with 8 bases identical to TRBD2. This CDR3 has 15 amino acids. Germline V CDR1 and CDR2: LNHDA, SQIVND (reference sequence). This chain's CDR3 is CANSIVAGTGETQYF. For the CDR3, the DNA is TGTGCCAATAGTATTGTAGCGGGGACCGGGGAGACCCAGTACTTC.

This clonotype was seen many times. V is TRBV7-2 and J is TRBJ1-5; D not resolved. This CDR3 spans 14 amino acids. V gave up 2 bases and J gave up 5 bases, with 10 bases separating them. Germline assignment: CDR1 SGHTA and CDR2 FQGNSA. CDR3 residues: CASSLLMWDQPQHF. CDR3 in DNA: TGTGCCAGCAGCTTATTGATGTGGGATCAGCCCCAGCATTTT.

This clonotype rates as large. The rearrangement joins TRBV20-1 to TRBJ1-5, with D uncertain. Trimming shortened V by 2 bases and J by 0 bases, and 8 bases separated the two germline ends. The germline V gene has CDR1 DFQATT and CDR2 SNEGSKA (reference sequence). The CDR3 is 14 amino acids. The CDR3 region is CSARRGSSNQPQHF. The DNA of the CDR3 is TGCAGTGCTAGACGTGGGAGTAGCAATCAGCCCCAGCATTTT.

The chain employs TRBV5-1 and TRBJ2-1, with 8 bases that match TRBD2. The CDR3 contains 15 residues. V gave up 2 bases and J gave up 7 bases; unmatched junction bases: 8. Germline CDR1 and CDR2: SGHRS and YFSETQ. CDR3 coding DNA: TGCGCCAGCAGCTTCGGTAGCGGGGTGGGGAATGAGCAGTTCTTC. Protein product: CASSFGSGVGNEQFF. Based on the CDR3 plus reference TRBV5-1 and TRBJ2-1, the full variable domain is KAGVTQTPRYLIKTRGQQVTLSCSPISGHRSVSWYQQTPGQGLQFLFEYFSETQRNKGNFPGRFSGRQFSNSRSEMNVSTLELGDSALYLCASSFGSGVGNEQFFGPGTRLTVL.

This clonotype was recorded at least ten times. The V gene is TRBV10-2, the J gene TRBJ2-5; D remains unclear. V lost 2 bases and J lost 0, with 1 base in between. The length of the CDR3 is 12 residues. Germline V gene sequence: CDR1 WSHSY, CDR2 SAAADI. The CDR3 reads CASSENQETQYF. DNA for the CDR3: TGCGCCAGCAGTGAGAACCAAGAGACCCAGTACTTC.

This clonotype was observed once. V is TRBV6-1 and J is TRBJ2-6; D gene unclear. Germline values: CDR1 MNHNS, CDR2 SASEGT. V lost 4 bases and J 3 bases, leaving 4 bases between the germline ends. CDR3 length: 13 amino acids. The DNA of the CDR3 is TGTGCCAGCAGTGGCAGTGGGGCCAACGTCCTGACTTTC. It yields the protein CASSGSGANVLTF.

This clonotype occurred many times. The chain uses TRBV3-1 and TRBJ2-1; a possible D gene is TRBD2 (7 bases). Germline lookup yields CDR1 LGHDT and CDR2 YNNKEL (reference sequence). This CDR3 has 13 residues. Trimming stripped 5 bases from V and 5 bases from J, with 10 bases between. The CDR3 DNA reads as TGTGCCAGCAGCGGGGGGGGGCACAATGAGCAGTTCTTC. Translation gives CASSGGGHNEQFF.